This entry is about one TCR beta chain. Amplified material comprised TCR beta CDR3 regions derived from RNA transcripts. HTBI-primed RT-PCR formed the first round, and a multiplex PCR formed the second. TCRdb re-analysed the multiplex PCR reads in MiXCR, keeping a single row per CDR3 protein. The sample carries 600,000 to 950,000 distinct CDR3 sequences, roughly 41% recorded once. CDR3 size: 13 residues. V lost 8 bases and J lost 2, with 12 bases in between. The entry originates in a study of Graves' ophthalmopathy and Graves' hyperthyroidism. The sequence was obtained from an adult man with Graves' ophthalmopathy. This sequence joins TRBV12-3 or TRBV12-4 and TRBJ1-1; D gene unclear. The specimen sequenced was peripheral blood. CDR3 amino acids: CASSRITNTEAFF. Written as DNA, the CDR3 is TGTGCCAGCTCAAGGATCACAAACACTGAAGCTTTCTTT.